The clone carrying this TCR beta chain was found a few times. The entry originates in a study of T cells in Graves' hyperthyroidism and ophthalmopathy. RNA transcripts served as the template for amplifying TCR beta CDR3 regions. The study used the HTBI primer set for a first-round RT-PCR of the TCR CDR3. One entry per CDR3 protein, called by TCRdb with MiXCR from the multiplex PCR reads. There are just over 550,000 distinct CDR3 sequences in the sample; 46% occur only once, and about 7.8% lies in the top ten. If no ophthalmopathy progression occurred within 18 months, Graves' hyperthyroidism was stable. The germline V and J ends were trimmed by 4 bases and 3 bases, with 15 bases remaining between them. The CDR3 is 14 amino acids. CDR1 and CDR2 from the germline V gene are DFQATT and SNEGSKA (reference sequence).

The material sequenced was peripheral blood or thyroid tissue (not recorded which). The clonotype originates from a woman between 18 and 29 years old with Graves' hyperthyroidism. The V call is TRBV20-1, the J call TRBJ2-5; D is unresolved. The CDR3: CSAISGRVEETQYF. In DNA form, the CDR3 reads TGCAGTGCTATATCAGGTCGGGTTGAAGAGACCCAGTACTTC.